The 29 T cell receptor beta chains below were found in one sample sequenced in a study of siplizumab effects on memory and regulatory T cells. Data came from immunoSEQ multiplex PCR; TCRdb stores just in-frame clones and leaves some out. This table has roughly 82,000 clones, approximately 90% appearing once. Sample: Tregs sorted from blood. Receptors were obtained from a human donor in good health.

The chain recombines TRBV6-1 with TRBJ2-2, with 8 bases identical to TRBD1. Germline V gives CDR1 MNHNS, CDR2 SASEGT. The J segment lost 7 bases and the V segment lost 6 bases, leaving 4 bases of the junction unmatched. The CDR3 length is 13 residues. CDR3 nucleotide sequence: TGTGCCAGCAGGCGGACAGGGAACGGGGAGCTGTTTTTT. It specifies CASRRTGNGELFF.

The chain combines TRBV4-2 with TRBJ1-1, with D maybe TRBD1 (5 bases). The germline V gene has CDR1 LGHNA and CDR2 YNFKEQ. The CDR3 covers 14 residues. V lost 0 bases, J lost 0 bases, and 5 bases lay in between. CDR3 DNA: TGTGCCAGCAGCCAAGACAGGGTGAACACTGAAGCTTTCTTT. Protein sequence: CASSQDRVNTEAFF.

The chain carries TRBV11-2 and TRBJ1-1; no reliable D call. V lost 3 bases, J lost 2 bases, and 10 bases lay in between. The germline gives CDR1 SGHAT, CDR2 FQNNGV. CDR3 size: 14 residues. The CDR3 loop reads CASSLNSLNTEAFF. The CDR3 DNA follows: TGTGCCAGCAGCTTGAACAGCTTAAACACTGAAGCTTTCTTT. The full variable domain, with the rest looked up from reference TRBV11-2 and TRBJ1-1, is EAGVAQSPRYKIIEKRQSVAFWCNPISGHATLYWYQQILGQGPKLLIQFQNNGVVDDSQLPKDRFSAERLKGVDSTLKIQPAKLEDSAVYLCASSLNSLNTEAFFGQGTRLTVV.

This clone was observed once. The chain combines TRBV19 with TRBJ1-1; 10 bases line up with TRBD1. Germline loops: CDR1 LNHDA, CDR2 SQIVND (reference sequence). V lost 4 bases, J lost 6 bases, and 11 bases stayed unmatched. This CDR3 region has 16 residues. The CDR3 coding sequence is TGTGCCAGTAGTAGGACGGGACAGGGGAAAGGGGCTGAAGCTTTCTTT. Translated, it gives CASSRTGQGKGAEAFF.

The chain is built from TRBV5-4 and TRBJ1-5; the D is unclear. Germline V gives CDR1 SGHNT, CDR2 YYREEE (reference sequence). The V and J ends lost 3 bases and 10 bases respectively, with 5 bases between them. The CDR3 consists of 10 residues. CDR3 nucleotide sequence: TGTGCCAGCAGCTGCAACCCCCAGCATTTT. This encodes CASSCNPQHF.

This chain links TRBV7-3 with TRBJ2-3; tentatively, D is TRBD2 (5 bases). Germline V gene data show CDR1 as SGHTA and CDR2 as FQGTGA. Trimming took 3 bases from V and 4 from J, leaving 8 bases between them. CDR3 length: 13 amino acids. CDR3 in DNA: TGTGCCAGCAGCTTCCTGGGAGCAGATACGCAGTATTTT. This encodes CASSFLGADTQYF.

CDR3 protein: CASSLLGIGLAGGDEQFF. CDR3 in DNA: TGTGCCAGCAGCTTATTGGGGATTGGACTAGCGGGGGGGGATGAGCAGTTCTTC. The chain carries TRBV7-6 and TRBJ2-1; TRBD2 agrees at 15 bases. Trimming removed 2 bases from V and 8 bases from J; junction bases left unmatched: 10. This CDR3 has 18 amino acids. The germline CDR1 and CDR2 sequences are SGHVS and FNYEAQ.

Only a few counts were recorded for this clone. V and J are TRBV27 and TRBJ1-1; D remains ambiguous. CDR1 is MNHEY and CDR2 is SMNVEV in the germline V gene (reference sequence). The V end lost 6 bases, the J end lost 0 bases, and 11 bases lay between the germline ends. The CDR3 consists of 14 residues. The CDR3 nucleotides are TGTGCCAGCAGCCACTGGTCAGTGAACACTGAAGCTTTCTTT. It translates to CASSHWSVNTEAFF.

V and J are TRBV4-2 and TRBJ1-1, with D hard to call. This CDR3 region has 16 residues. CDR1 and CDR2 from the germline V gene are LGHNA and YNFKEQ. The V and J ends lost 0 bases and 2 bases respectively, with 13 bases between them. CDR3 amino acids: CASSQDMPVRNTEAFF. In DNA form, the CDR3 reads TGTGCCAGCAGCCAAGATATGCCAGTAAGAAACACTGAAGCTTTCTTT.

The V gene is TRBV25-1, the J gene TRBJ1-2; the D gene is possibly TRBD1 (5 bases). Per the germline V gene, CDR1 is MGHDK and CDR2 is SYGVNS. The CDR3 contains 14 residues. V was cut by 7 bases and J by 4 bases, with 16 bases left in between. DNA of the CDR3: TGTGCCAGCATAAGGACACCTACCCCCTATGGCTACACCTTC. Translating it yields CASIRTPTPYGYTF.

J is TRBJ2-7 and V is TRBV11-2, with 9 positions matching TRBD1. V lost 5 bases to trimming and J lost 7 bases; unmatched junction nucleotides: 24. Per the germline V gene, CDR1 is SGHAT and CDR2 is FQNNGV. The CDR3 loop spans 19 amino acids. CDR3 coding DNA: TGTGCCAGCAGCCCCTACCGAGTTACCCCCGGGACAGGGTTGAGGGAGCAGTACTTC. This gives the protein CASSPYRVTPGTGLREQYF.

V usage is TRBV18 and J usage is TRBJ2-1, with D unresolved. Trimming cost V 4 bases and J 3 bases, with 10 bases left between them. Germline V lookup: CDR1 KGHSH, CDR2 LQKENI. This CDR3 is built from 14 residues. The CDR3 nucleotides are TGTGCCAGCTCACGATCGGACGGCTACAATGAGCAGTTCTTC. Its protein is CASSRSDGYNEQFF.

J is TRBJ2-2 and V is TRBV5-1; unclear D gene. CDR3 length: 17 amino acids. Germline-derived CDR1 and CDR2 are SGHRS and YFSETQ. Deletions cut 2 bases from V and 9 bases from J, with 23 bases between. CDR3 sequence reads: CASSLSLVAARSRELFF. The CDR3 DNA reads as TGCGCCAGCAGCTTATCCTTGGTGGCCGCGCGGAGCAGGGAGCTGTTTTTT.

This clone was observed a single time. The chain's CDR3 is CASSPTIAGGTEAFF. In nucleotides, the CDR3 is TGTGCCAGCTCACCCACTATAGCCGGCGGGACTGAAGCTTTCTTT. The gene calls are TRBV18 and TRBJ1-1; D is undetermined. Trimming took 3 bases from V and 5 from J, leaving 16 bases between them. In germline, CDR1 is KGHSH, CDR2 LQKENI. The CDR3 has 15 residues.

In its sample, this clone was seen once. This chain joins TRBV2 and TRBJ2-5; D is unclear. The CDR3 is 13 amino acids. V lost 3 bases and J lost 5, with 10 bases in between. Germline V CDR1 and CDR2: SNHLY, FYNNEI. The CDR3 protein is CASSDSRGETQYF. The CDR3 region has the DNA TGTGCCAGCAGTGATTCTCGTGGGGAGACCCAGTACTTC.

The genes are TRBV12-5 and TRBJ2-7; TRBD1 aligns across 12 bases. This CDR3 contains 14 residues. V shed 5 bases, J shed 4 bases, and the junction held 3 bases outside the gene matches. CDR1 and CDR2 (germline): LGHNT, FRNRAP. The CDR3 region is CASGQGQGAYEQYF. CDR3 sequence (DNA): TGTGCTAGTGGTCAGGGACAGGGGGCGTACGAGCAGTACTTC.

V usage is TRBV7-2 and J usage is TRBJ1-4; no firm D call. Trimming took 0 bases from V and 12 from J, leaving 11 bases between them. CDR1 is SGHTA, CDR2 FQGNSA, per germline. The CDR3 length is 13 residues. In DNA, the CDR3 is TGTGCCAGCAGCTTAGCTTTGGGCGGAGAACTGTTTTTT. Protein: CASSLALGGELFF.

The sample holds a few counts of this clone. J is TRBJ1-6 and V is TRBV2; tentative D call: TRBD1 (5 bases). This CDR3 has 14 residues. V dropped 9 bases and J dropped 13 bases, with 22 bases sitting between them. Germline lookup yields CDR1 SNHLY and CDR2 FYNNEI. The CDR3 DNA reads as TGTGCCAGTGAGTCAGGAAGGGGCATCTCTCCCCTCCACTTT. It translates to CASESGRGISPLHF.

The rearrangement links TRBV7-3 to TRBJ2-7; D remains unclear. Trimming left V 0 bases short and J 1 base short, with 4 bases between. Germline assignment: CDR1 SGHTA and CDR2 FQGTGA. The CDR3 runs to 13 residues. This CDR3 is CASSLTLSYEQYF. For the CDR3, the DNA is TGTGCCAGCAGCTTAACCCTATCCTACGAGCAGTACTTC.

The chain recombines TRBV19 with TRBJ1-5, with D hard to call. Germline V gives CDR1 LNHDA, CDR2 SQIVND (reference sequence). V was pared by 9 bases and J by 2 bases, with 14 bases between. The length of the CDR3 is 14 residues. This chain's CDR3 is CASRETGGNQPQHF. CDR3 nucleotides: TGTGCCAGCCGAGAAACCGGAGGCAATCAGCCCCAGCATTTT.

This chain links TRBV10-1 with TRBJ2-2; D unclear. V was shortened by 3 bases and J by 1 base, with 6 bases between the two germline ends. The CDR3 contains 14 residues. In germline, CDR1 is WNHNN, CDR2 SYGVQD (reference sequence). The CDR3 loop reads CASSELRNTGELFF. CDR3 sequence (DNA): TGCGCCAGCAGTGAACTCCGGAACACCGGGGAGCTGTTTTTT.

This chain links TRBV5-1 with TRBJ2-1; D call uncertain. The germline V gene has CDR1 SGHRS and CDR2 YFSETQ. The CDR3 spans 12 residues. Between the trimmed V and J ends, which lost 0 bases and 5 bases, there was a span of 3 bases. In DNA form, the CDR3 reads TGCGCCAGCAGCTTGGCCAACAATGAGCAGTTCTTC. Its protein product is CASSLANNEQFF.

The gene calls are TRBV28 and TRBJ1-5, with D hard to call. Germline V CDR1 and CDR2: MDHEN, SYDVKM. CDR3 length: 14 amino acids. V was trimmed by 6 bases and J by 3 bases, leaving 12 bases between them. The CDR3 DNA follows: TGTGCCAGCAGCCCGCGTGGTTACAATCAGCCCCAGCATTTT. It translates to CASSPRGYNQPQHF.

J is TRBJ2-5 and V is TRBV11-2; D might be TRBD2 (5 bases). The CDR3 is 14 residues long. Germline CDR1 is SGHAT and CDR2 is FQNNGV. Trimming stripped 5 bases from V and 5 bases from J, with 15 bases between. The CDR3 DNA follows: TGTGCCAGCAGCCCCCGGGGTGGCGGGGAGACCCAGTACTTC. This translates into CASSPRGGGETQYF. Full variable domain (missing parts from reference TRBV11-2 and TRBJ2-5): EAGVAQSPRYKIIEKRQSVAFWCNPISGHATLYWYQQILGQGPKLLIQFQNNGVVDDSQLPKDRFSAERLKGVDSTLKIQPAKLEDSAVYLCASSPRGGGETQYFGPGTRLLVL.

The chain couples TRBV27 to TRBJ1-4; 7 bases are a match to TRBD1. The CDR3 is 16 residues long. Germline trimming cut 5 bases from V and 4 bases from J; bases unmatched to any gene: 10. CDR1 is MNHEY, CDR2 SMNVEV, per germline (reference sequence). CDR3 sequence: CASSHPMDRNNEKLFF. CDR3 DNA sequence: TGTGCCAGCAGTCACCCCATGGACAGGAATAATGAAAAACTGTTTTTT.

The rearrangement links TRBV6-5 to TRBJ1-2; no reliable D call. CDR1 is MNHEY and CDR2 is SVGAGI in the germline V gene. V was pared by 2 bases and J by 7 bases, with 11 bases between. The CDR3 covers 13 residues. CDR3 loop: CASSYMAHGGYTF. Here the CDR3 DNA reads TGTGCCAGCAGTTACATGGCCCACGGTGGCTACACCTTC.

This rearrangement joins TRBV5-1 to TRBJ2-1; weak D call: TRBD2 (5 bases). CDR1 and CDR2 from the germline V gene are SGHRS and YFSETQ. The length of the CDR3 is 15 residues. V lost 0 bases and J 0 bases, leaving 7 bases between the germline ends. The chain's CDR3 is CASSLVAGSYNEQFF. The CDR3 region has the DNA TGCGCCAGCAGCTTGGTCGCGGGCTCCTACAATGAGCAGTTCTTC. Full variable domain (missing parts from reference TRBV5-1 and TRBJ2-1): KAGVTQTPRYLIKTRGQQVTLSCSPISGHRSVSWYQQTPGQGLQFLFEYFSETQRNKGNFPGRFSGRQFSNSRSEMNVSTLELGDSALYLCASSLVAGSYNEQFFGPGTRLTVL.

This rearrangement joins TRBV30 to TRBJ2-5; a possible D gene is TRBD1 (6 bases). The length of the CDR3 is 13 residues. Germline V gene data show CDR1 as GTSNPN and CDR2 as SVGIG (reference sequence). V gave up 6 bases and J gave up 7 bases, with 18 bases separating them. CDR3: CACARGASGTQYF. The CDR3 bases are TGTGCCTGCGCCAGGGGCGCCTCCGGGACCCAGTACTTC.

Here the CDR3 reads CSASQGGEAFF. As DNA, the CDR3 is TGCAGTGCATCACAGGGGGGTGAAGCTTTCTTT. The V and J genes are TRBV20-1 and TRBJ1-1, with TRBD1 matching over 8 bases. The junction had 4 bases not matched to a gene; V was cut back by 6 bases and J by 7 bases. The germline V gene encodes CDR1 DFQATT and CDR2 SNEGSKA (reference sequence). The CDR3 is 11 residues long.